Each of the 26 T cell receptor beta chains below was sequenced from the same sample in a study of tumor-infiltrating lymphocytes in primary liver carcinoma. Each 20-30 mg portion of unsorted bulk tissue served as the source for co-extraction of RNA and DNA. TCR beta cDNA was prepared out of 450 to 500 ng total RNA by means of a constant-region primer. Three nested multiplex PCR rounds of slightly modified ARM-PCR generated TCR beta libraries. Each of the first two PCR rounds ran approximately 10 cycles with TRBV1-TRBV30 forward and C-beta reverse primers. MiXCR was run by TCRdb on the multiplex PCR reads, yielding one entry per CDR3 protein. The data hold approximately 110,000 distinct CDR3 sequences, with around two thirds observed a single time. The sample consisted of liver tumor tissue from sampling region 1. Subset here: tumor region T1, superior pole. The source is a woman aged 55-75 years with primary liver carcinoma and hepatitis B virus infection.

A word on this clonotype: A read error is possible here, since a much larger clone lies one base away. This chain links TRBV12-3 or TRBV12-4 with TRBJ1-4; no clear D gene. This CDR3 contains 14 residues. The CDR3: CTSSLSAGDEKLFF. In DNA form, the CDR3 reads TGTACCAGCAGTTTATCCGCTGGAGATGAAAAACTGTTTTTT.

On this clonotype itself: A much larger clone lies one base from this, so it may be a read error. The CDR3 here is CASRDRPWADTQYF. CDR3 DNA sequence: TGTGCCAGCCGCGACCGTCCCTGGGCAGATACGCAGTATTTT. The chain joins TRBV6-1 to TRBJ2-3; D gene uncertain. The CDR3 extends over 14 amino acids. Germline CDR1 and CDR2: MNHNS and SASEGT. V gave up 8 bases and J gave up 4 bases, with 16 bases separating them.

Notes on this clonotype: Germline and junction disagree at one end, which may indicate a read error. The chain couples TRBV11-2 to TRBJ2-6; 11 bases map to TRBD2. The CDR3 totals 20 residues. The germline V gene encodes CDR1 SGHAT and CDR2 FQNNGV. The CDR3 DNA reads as TGTGCTAGCAGCTCCAACAGACCGGGACTAGCGGTCTCTGGGGCCAACGTCCTGACTTTC. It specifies CASSSNRPGLAVSGANVLTF.

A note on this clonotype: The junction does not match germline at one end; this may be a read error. CDR3 coding DNA: TGTGCCAACCATCCGGGCCCTAGCACAGACACGCAGTATTTT. Translation gives CANHPGPSTDTQYF. This chain joins TRBV11-2 and TRBJ2-3; D may be TRBD2 (5 bases). CDR3 length equals 14 residues. The germline gives CDR1 SGHAT, CDR2 FQNNGV.

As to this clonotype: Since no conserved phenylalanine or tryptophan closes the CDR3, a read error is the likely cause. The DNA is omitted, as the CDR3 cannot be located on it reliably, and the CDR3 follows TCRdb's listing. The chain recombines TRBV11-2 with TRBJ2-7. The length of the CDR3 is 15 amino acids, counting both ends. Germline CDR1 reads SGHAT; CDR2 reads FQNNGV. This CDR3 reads CASSLSSGSSYEKYL.

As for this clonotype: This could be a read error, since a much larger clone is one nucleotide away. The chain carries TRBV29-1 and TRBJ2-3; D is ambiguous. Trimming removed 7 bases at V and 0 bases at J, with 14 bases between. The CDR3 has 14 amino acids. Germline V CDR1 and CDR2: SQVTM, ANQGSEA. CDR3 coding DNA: TGCAGCGCTCAGCTGACGTCTAGCACAGATACGCAGTATTTT. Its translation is CSAQLTSSTDTQYF.

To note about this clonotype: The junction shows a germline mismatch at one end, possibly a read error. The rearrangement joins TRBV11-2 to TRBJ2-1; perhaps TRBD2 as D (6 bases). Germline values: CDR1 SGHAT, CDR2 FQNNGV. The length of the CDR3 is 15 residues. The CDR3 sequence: CASSFFWRDSNEQLF. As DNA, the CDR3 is TGTGCCAGCAGCTTTTTCTGGCGGGATAGCAATGAGCAGCTCTTC.

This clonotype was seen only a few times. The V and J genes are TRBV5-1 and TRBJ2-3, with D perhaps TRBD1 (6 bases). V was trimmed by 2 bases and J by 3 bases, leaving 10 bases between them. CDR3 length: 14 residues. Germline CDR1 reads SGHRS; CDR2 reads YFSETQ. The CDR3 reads CASSLQGRTDTQYF. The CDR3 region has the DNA TGCGCCAGCAGCTTACAGGGCAGGACAGATACGCAGTATTTT.

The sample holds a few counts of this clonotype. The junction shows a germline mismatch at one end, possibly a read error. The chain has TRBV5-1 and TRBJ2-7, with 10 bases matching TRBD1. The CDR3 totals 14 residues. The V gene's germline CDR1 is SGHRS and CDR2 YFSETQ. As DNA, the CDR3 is TGCGCCAGCAGCAAAGGACAGGGGGATAATGAGCAGTACTTT. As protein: CASSKGQGDNEQYF.

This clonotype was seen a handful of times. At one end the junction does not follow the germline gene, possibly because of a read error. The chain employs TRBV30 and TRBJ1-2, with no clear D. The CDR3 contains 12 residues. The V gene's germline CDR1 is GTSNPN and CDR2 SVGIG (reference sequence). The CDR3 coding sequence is TGTGCCTGGTCCTCAGTTGACTATGGCTACACTTTC. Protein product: CAWSSVDYGYTF.

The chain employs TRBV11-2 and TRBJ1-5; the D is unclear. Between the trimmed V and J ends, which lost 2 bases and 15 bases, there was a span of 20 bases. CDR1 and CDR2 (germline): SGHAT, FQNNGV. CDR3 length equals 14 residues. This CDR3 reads CASSLLSGNQALHF. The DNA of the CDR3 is TGTGCCAGCAGCTTACTGTCGGGGAATCAGGCCCTGCATTTT.

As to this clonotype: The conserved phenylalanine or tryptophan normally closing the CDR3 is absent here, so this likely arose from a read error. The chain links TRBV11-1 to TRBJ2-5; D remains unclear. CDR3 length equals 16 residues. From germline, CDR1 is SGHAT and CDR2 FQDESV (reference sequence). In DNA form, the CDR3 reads TGTGCTAGCAGCTTAGGATTGGGCGCCTCACTAGAGACCCAGTACTTA. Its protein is CASSLGLGASLETQYL.

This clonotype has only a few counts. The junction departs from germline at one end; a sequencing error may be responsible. The chain's CDR3 is CVSSPDRDWGGYTF. The CDR3 DNA is TGTGTCAGCAGCCCGGACAGGGACTGGGGTGGCTACACCTTC. The chain employs TRBV11-2 and TRBJ1-2, with 8 positions matching TRBD1. CDR1 SGHAT and CDR2 FQNNGV come from the germline V gene. The CDR3 is made up of 14 amino acids.

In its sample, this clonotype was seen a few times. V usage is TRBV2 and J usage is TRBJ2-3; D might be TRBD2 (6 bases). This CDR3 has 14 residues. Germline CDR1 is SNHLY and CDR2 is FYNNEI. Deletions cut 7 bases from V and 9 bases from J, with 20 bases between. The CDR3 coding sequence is TGTGCCAGCAAGGGCGGGGCGGGATTCCCCACGCAGTATTTT. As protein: CASKGGAGFPTQYF.

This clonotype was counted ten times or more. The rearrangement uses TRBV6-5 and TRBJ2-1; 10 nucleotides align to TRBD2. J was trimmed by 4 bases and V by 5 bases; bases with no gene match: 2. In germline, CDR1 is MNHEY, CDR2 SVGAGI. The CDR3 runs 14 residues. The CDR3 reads CASSPAGGYNEQFF. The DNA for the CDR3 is TGTGCCAGCAGTCCAGCGGGAGGGTACAATGAGCAGTTCTTC.

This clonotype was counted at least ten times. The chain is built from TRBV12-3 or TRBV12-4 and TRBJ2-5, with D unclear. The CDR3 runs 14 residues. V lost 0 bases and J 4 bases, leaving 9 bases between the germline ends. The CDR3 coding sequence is TGTGCCAGCAGTTTAGCATTAGGAGTAGAGACCCAGTACTTC. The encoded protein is CASSLALGVETQYF.

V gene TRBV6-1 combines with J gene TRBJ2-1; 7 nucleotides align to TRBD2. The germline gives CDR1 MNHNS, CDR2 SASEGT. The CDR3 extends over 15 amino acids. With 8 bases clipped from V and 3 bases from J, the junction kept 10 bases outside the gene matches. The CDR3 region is CASGLEACDYNEQFF. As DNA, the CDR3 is TGTGCCAGCGGACTAGAGGCGTGTGACTACAATGAGCAGTTCTTC.

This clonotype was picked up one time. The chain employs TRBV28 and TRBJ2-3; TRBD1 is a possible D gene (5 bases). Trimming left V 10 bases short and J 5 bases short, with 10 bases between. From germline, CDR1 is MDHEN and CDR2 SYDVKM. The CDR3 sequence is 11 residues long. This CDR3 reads CATQRGDTQYF. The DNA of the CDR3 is TGTGCCACCCAAAGGGGAGATACGCAGTATTTT.

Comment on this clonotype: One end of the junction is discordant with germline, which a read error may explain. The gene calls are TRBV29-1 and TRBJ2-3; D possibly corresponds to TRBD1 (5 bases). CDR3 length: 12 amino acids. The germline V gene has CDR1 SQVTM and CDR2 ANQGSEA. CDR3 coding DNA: TGCAGCGTTTGGATGCACACAGGTACGCAGTATTTT. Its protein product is CSVWMHTGTQYF.

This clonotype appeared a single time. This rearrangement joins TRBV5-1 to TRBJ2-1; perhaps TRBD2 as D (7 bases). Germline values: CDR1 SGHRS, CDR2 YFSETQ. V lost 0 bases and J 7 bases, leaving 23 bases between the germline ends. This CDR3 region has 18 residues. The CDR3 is CASSLAPASSGGGNEQFF. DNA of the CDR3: TGCGCCAGCAGCTTGGCCCCCGCTTCTAGCGGAGGGGGGAATGAGCAGTTCTTC.

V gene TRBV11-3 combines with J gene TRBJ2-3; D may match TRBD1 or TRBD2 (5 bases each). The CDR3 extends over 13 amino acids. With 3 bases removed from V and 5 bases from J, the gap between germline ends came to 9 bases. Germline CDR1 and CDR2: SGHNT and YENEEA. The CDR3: CASSLDGGDTQYF. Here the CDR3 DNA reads TGTGCCAGCAGCTTGGATGGGGGAGATACGCAGTATTTT.

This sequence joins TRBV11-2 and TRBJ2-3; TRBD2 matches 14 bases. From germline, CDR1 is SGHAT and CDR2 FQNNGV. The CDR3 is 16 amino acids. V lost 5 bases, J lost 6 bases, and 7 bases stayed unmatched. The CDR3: CASSPGTSGSHDTQYF. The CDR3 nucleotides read TGTGCCAGCAGCCCAGGGACTAGCGGGAGTCATGATACGCAGTATTTT.

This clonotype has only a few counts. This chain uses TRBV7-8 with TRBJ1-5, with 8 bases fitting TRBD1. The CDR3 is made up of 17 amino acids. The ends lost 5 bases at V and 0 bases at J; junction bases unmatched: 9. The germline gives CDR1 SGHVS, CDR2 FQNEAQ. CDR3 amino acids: CASSTKQGVGSNQPQHF. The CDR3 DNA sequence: TGTGCCAGCAGCACCAAACAGGGGGTCGGTAGCAATCAGCCCCAGCATTTT. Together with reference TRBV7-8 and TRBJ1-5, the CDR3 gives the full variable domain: GAGVSQSPRYKVAKRGQDVALRCDPISGHVSLFWYQQALGQGPEFLTYFQNEAQLDKSGLPSDRFFAERPEGSVSTLKIQRTQQEDSAVYLCASSTKQGVGSNQPQHFGDGTRLSIL.

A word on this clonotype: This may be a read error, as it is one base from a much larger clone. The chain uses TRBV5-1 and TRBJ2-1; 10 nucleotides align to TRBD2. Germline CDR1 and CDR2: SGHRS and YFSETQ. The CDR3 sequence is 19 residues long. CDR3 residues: CAGSLSVAGGRSVYNEQFF. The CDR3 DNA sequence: TGCGCCGGCAGCTTGTCAGTAGCGGGAGGCAGGTCCGTCTACAATGAGCAGTTCTTC.

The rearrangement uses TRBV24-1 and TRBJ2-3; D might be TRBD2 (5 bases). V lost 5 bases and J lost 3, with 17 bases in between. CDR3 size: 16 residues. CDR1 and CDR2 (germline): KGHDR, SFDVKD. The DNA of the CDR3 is TGTGCCACCAGTGGGGCGGTAGGAGGAGGTACAGATACGCAGTATTTT. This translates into CATSGAVGGGTDTQYF.

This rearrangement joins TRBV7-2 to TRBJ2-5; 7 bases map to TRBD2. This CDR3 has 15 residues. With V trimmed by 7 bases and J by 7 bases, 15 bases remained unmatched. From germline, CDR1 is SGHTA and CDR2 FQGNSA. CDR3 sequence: CASMSRFGLAGTQYF. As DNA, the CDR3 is TGTGCCAGCATGAGTCGTTTTGGGTTAGCGGGGACCCAGTACTTC.